The subject of this entry is one TCR beta chain. The antigen is not known. This sample was taken from a study of T cells expressing NK-cell markers. About the study: According to the study, TCR beta repertoires originated from sorted CD3+CD56+NKG2C+, CD3+CD56+NKG2C- and CD3+CD56-NKG2C+ T cells.

The authors generated TCR beta cDNA through 5'RACE template switching with UMIs. TCRdb reworked the 5' RACE reads into one entry per CDR3 protein, no DNA. The sample holds 550,000 to 600,000 distinct CDR3 sequences. Findings of the study overall: In four donors, dominant clonotypes made up about 28.3-60.1% of CD3+CD56-NKG2C+ cells. For a handful of donors, the dominant NKG2C+ clonotypes made up about 1.0-7.5% of their CD8+ T cells.

Germline-derived CDR1 and CDR2 are MNHNS and SASEGT. This CDR3 is built from 16 residues. The sequenced sample consisted of blood T cells: a sorted CD56 or NKG2C T cell subset, CD4+ or CD8+ T cells, or bulk PBMC T cells (not recorded which). This receptor was taken from a young man in good health. This chain links TRBV6-1 with TRBJ2-2; TCRdb names TRBD2, which stays unverified in the absence of DNA. The CDR3 here is CASSASSGSFTGELFF.